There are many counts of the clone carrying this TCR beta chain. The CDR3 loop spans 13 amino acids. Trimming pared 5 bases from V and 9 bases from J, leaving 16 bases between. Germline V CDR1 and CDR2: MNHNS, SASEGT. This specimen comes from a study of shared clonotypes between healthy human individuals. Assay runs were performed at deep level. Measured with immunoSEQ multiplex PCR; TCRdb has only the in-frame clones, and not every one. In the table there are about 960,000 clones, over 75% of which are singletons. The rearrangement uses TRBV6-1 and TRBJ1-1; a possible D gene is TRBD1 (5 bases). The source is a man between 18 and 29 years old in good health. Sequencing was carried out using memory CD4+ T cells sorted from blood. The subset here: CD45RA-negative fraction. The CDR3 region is CASSPSRGWKAFF. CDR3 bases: TGTGCCAGCAGTCCCTCTAGGGGCTGGAAAGCTTTCTTT.